Shown below are 28 T cell receptor beta chains from a single sample sequenced in a study of blood T cell repertoires in COVID-19. Assay used: immunoSEQ multiplex PCR; TCRdb lists only in-frame clones, some missing. The sample has roughly 160,000 clones; 70% to 90% are singletons. Material: peripheral blood. These receptors originate from a woman between 50 and 59 years old with COVID-19, enrolled during active disease.

V usage is TRBV15 and J usage is TRBJ1-2; D is possibly TRBD1 (6 bases). CDR3 length: 15 amino acids. Trimming pared 4 bases from V and 4 bases from J, leaving 16 bases between. Germline V gene data show CDR1 as LNHNV and CDR2 as YYDKDF (reference sequence). The CDR3 sequence is CATSTSPDRSYGYTF. CDR3 DNA: TGTGCCACCAGCACCTCGCCCGACAGGTCCTATGGCTACACCTTC.

The chain uses TRBV7-2 and TRBJ2-3; possibly TRBD2 for D (7 bases). Trimming shortened V by 5 bases and J by 1 base, and 16 bases separated the two germline ends. The CDR3 is made up of 16 amino acids. Germline-derived CDR1 and CDR2 are SGHTA and FQGNSA. In DNA, the CDR3 is TGTGCCAGCAGCACCCTCGGGGGGCTTCGCACAGATACGCAGTATTTT. As protein: CASSTLGGLRTDTQYF. Full variable domain (outside the CDR3, taken from reference TRBV7-2 and TRBJ2-3): GAGVSQSPSNKVTEKGKDVELRCDPISGHTALYWYRQSLGQGLEFLIYFQGNSAPDKSGLPSDRFSAERTGGSVSTLTIQRTQQEDSAVYLCASSTLGGLRTDTQYFGPGTRLTVL.

A word on this clone: The same CDR3 also results from other DNA sequences found in this sample. This chain connects TRBV19 to TRBJ2-7; a possible D gene is TRBD1 (5 bases). V gave up 4 bases and J gave up 1 base, with 11 bases separating them. Germline CDR1 is LNHDA and CDR2 is SQIVND (reference sequence). This CDR3 spans 14 amino acids. CDR3 region: CASSTGHLSYEQYF. CDR3 sequence (DNA): TGTGCCAGTAGTACTGGACACCTTTCCTACGAGCAGTACTTC.

The chain joins TRBV19 to TRBJ1-5; perhaps TRBD1 as D (6 bases). CDR1 is LNHDA, CDR2 SQIVND, per germline (reference sequence). V lost 5 bases, J lost 2 bases, and 13 bases lay in between. This CDR3 comprises 15 residues. CDR3 sequence: CASSPARGGNQPQHF. In nucleotides, the CDR3 is TGTGCCAGTAGTCCAGCCAGGGGAGGCAATCAGCCCCAGCATTTT.

The V call is TRBV27, the J call TRBJ1-4; D is unclear. In germline, CDR1 is MNHEY, CDR2 SMNVEV (reference sequence). This CDR3 has 14 residues. Trimming cost V 6 bases and J 0 bases, with 8 bases left between them. CDR3 DNA: TGTGCCAGCAGCCCTCGGGCAACTAATGAAAAACTGTTTTTT. This sequence encodes CASSPRATNEKLFF. The full variable domain, completed using reference TRBV27 and TRBJ1-4, is EAQVTQNPRYLITVTGKKLTVTCSQNMNHEYMSWYRQDPGLGLRQIYYSMNVEVTDKGDVPEGYKVSRKEKRNFPLILESPSPNQTSLYFCASSPRATNEKLFFGSGTQLSVL.

CDR3 residues: CASSPSSYNEQFF. The CDR3 DNA reads as TGTGCCAGTAGTCCTAGCTCCTACAATGAGCAGTTCTTC. The V and J genes are TRBV19 and TRBJ2-1; no definite D call. V was trimmed by 5 bases and J by 0 bases, leaving 5 bases between them. CDR3 length: 13 amino acids. Germline assignment: CDR1 LNHDA and CDR2 SQIVND (reference sequence).

The chain combines TRBV7-9 with TRBJ2-5; no clear D gene. Germline CDR1 SEHNR, CDR2 FQNEAQ (reference sequence). V lost 6 bases, J lost 0 bases, and 5 bases lay in between. This CDR3 comprises 12 residues. This CDR3 reads CASRQYQETQYF. DNA of the CDR3: TGTGCCAGCAGGCAGTACCAAGAGACCCAGTACTTC.

The chain combines TRBV4-1 with TRBJ1-1, with TRBD1 as a possible D gene (5 bases). V lost 0 bases and J 3 bases, leaving 11 bases between the germline ends. Germline V gene lookup returns CDR1 MGHRA and CDR2 YSYEKL. There are 15 residues in the CDR3. In DNA, the CDR3 is TGCGCCAGCAGCCAAGAACCAGGGCGAGACACTGAAGCTTTCTTT. Amino acid sequence: CASSQEPGRDTEAFF.

This clone is a singleton in its sample. The chain is built from TRBV7-9 and TRBJ2-3; D perhaps matches TRBD1 (6 bases). The CDR3 totals 15 residues. Germline lookup yields CDR1 SEHNR and CDR2 FQNEAQ (reference sequence). Trimming took 5 bases from V and 2 from J, leaving 14 bases between them. CDR3 region: CASSQRGTLTDTQYF. In DNA, the CDR3 is TGTGCCAGCAGCCAGAGGGGGACCCTCACAGATACGCAGTATTTT.

The V gene is TRBV19, the J gene TRBJ2-7, with 10 bases matching TRBD1. The germline V gene has CDR1 LNHDA and CDR2 SQIVND (reference sequence). The V gene end was trimmed by 6 bases and the J gene end by 6 bases; junction bases not matched to a gene: 2. The CDR3 has 12 residues. The CDR3 DNA sequence: TGTGCCAGTAGGACAGGGGGCGGCGAGCAGTACTTC. It yields the protein CASRTGGGEQYF.

The chain joins TRBV7-9 to TRBJ1-1; D perhaps matches TRBD1 (6 bases). V was pared by 4 bases and J by 0 bases, with 9 bases between. CDR3 length equals 14 residues. CDR1 is SEHNR and CDR2 is FQNEAQ in the germline V gene (reference sequence). CDR3 DNA sequence: TGTGCCAGCAGCTCCAGGGGTATGAACACTGAAGCTTTCTTT. This encodes CASSSRGMNTEAFF.

The gene calls are TRBV9 and TRBJ2-2; D is unclear. Trimming cost V 1 base and J 0 bases, with 7 bases left between them. CDR1 is SGDLS and CDR2 is YYNGEE in the germline V gene. CDR3 length equals 15 residues. CDR3 in amino acids: CASSVISANTGELFF. Written as DNA, the CDR3 is TGTGCCAGCAGCGTAATCAGCGCGAACACCGGGGAGCTGTTTTTT.

The chain couples TRBV6-5 to TRBJ2-7, with 11 bases that match TRBD1. The germline V gene has CDR1 MNHEY and CDR2 SVGAGI. The CDR3 is made up of 13 amino acids. J gave up 7 bases and V 10 bases, and 9 bases lay outside the gene matches. The DNA for the CDR3 is TGTGCCACCGGCGGGACAGGGGGTAGTGAGCAGTACTTC. Translated, it gives CATGGTGGSEQYF.

The J gene is TRBJ2-2, the V gene TRBV5-4; no reliable D call. CDR3 length: 12 residues. With 1 base removed from V and 7 bases from J, the gap between germline ends came to 5 bases. The germline CDR1 and CDR2 sequences are SGHNT and YYREEE (reference sequence). CDR3 loop: CASSLYNGELFF. CDR3 DNA: TGTGCCAGCAGCTTGTACAACGGGGAGCTGTTTTTT.

The chain is built from TRBV4-1 and TRBJ2-2; the match to TRBD2 covers 15 bases. With 4 bases clipped from V and 7 bases from J, the junction kept 10 bases outside the gene matches. Germline lookup yields CDR1 MGHRA and CDR2 YSYEKL. The CDR3 is made up of 18 amino acids. In DNA, the CDR3 is TGCGCCAGCAGCCTCGGGACTAGCGGGGGGAGGCTACTCGGGGAGCTGTTTTTT. This translates into CASSLGTSGGRLLGELFF.

The chain couples TRBV27 to TRBJ1-2, with D hard to call. This CDR3 contains 15 residues. V was pared by 5 bases and J by 4 bases, with 17 bases between. Per germline, CDR1 MNHEY and CDR2 SMNVEV (reference sequence). The CDR3 region is CASSPTTLPLYGYTF. DNA of the CDR3: TGTGCCAGCAGTCCGACAACGCTCCCTCTCTATGGCTACACCTTC.

The V gene is TRBV28, the J gene TRBJ1-2; 7 bases align to TRBD1. Per the germline V gene, CDR1 is MDHEN and CDR2 is SYDVKM. V dropped 6 bases and J dropped 7; count of bases not matched to a gene: 11. The CDR3 has 14 amino acids. CDR3 nucleotide sequence: TGTGCCAGCAGCCGAACTGCGGACAGGACTGGCTACACCTTC. This sequence encodes CASSRTADRTGYTF.

The chain recombines TRBV7-2 with TRBJ2-3; 12 nucleotides line up with TRBD2. The CDR3 sequence is 16 residues long. The V gene end was trimmed by 3 bases and the J gene end by 2 bases; junction bases not matched to a gene: 3. CDR1 and CDR2 (germline): SGHTA, FQGNSA. The CDR3 spells CASSFTSGGTTDTQYF. For the CDR3, the DNA is TGTGCCAGCAGCTTCACTAGCGGGGGGACCACAGATACGCAGTATTTT.

The rearrangement joins TRBV4-2 to TRBJ2-1, with 13 bases lining up with TRBD2. Trimming removed 4 bases from V and 7 bases from J; junction bases left unmatched: 7. This CDR3 spans 16 amino acids. Per the germline V gene, CDR1 is LGHNA and CDR2 is YNFKEQ. The CDR3: CASSLDGLAGDNEQFF. The CDR3 DNA sequence: TGTGCCAGCAGCCTAGACGGACTAGCGGGGGATAATGAGCAGTTCTTC.

CDR3 nucleotides: TGTGCCATCAGTGGGACAGACTACGAGCAGTACTTC. It encodes CAISGTDYEQYF. The rearrangement links TRBV10-3 to TRBJ2-7; tentatively, D is TRBD1 (6 bases). The V gene's germline CDR1 is ENHRY and CDR2 SYGVKD. CDR3 length: 12 residues. Trimming took 4 bases from V and 3 from J, leaving 7 bases between them.

V and J are TRBV19 and TRBJ2-5; 10 positions agree with TRBD2. CDR3 length: 15 amino acids. Germline-derived CDR1 and CDR2 are LNHDA and SQIVND (reference sequence). V dropped 6 bases and J dropped 5; count of bases not matched to a gene: 9. CDR3 loop: CASRGTGTSVETQYF. The CDR3 region has the DNA TGTGCCAGTAGGGGGACCGGGACTAGCGTCGAGACCCAGTACTTC.

The V gene is TRBV10-3, the J gene TRBJ2-4; 7 nucleotides agree with TRBD2. V lost 10 bases and J lost 7; bases outside the gene matches: 16. Germline values: CDR1 ENHRY, CDR2 SYGVKD. The CDR3 has 15 amino acids. The CDR3 here is CATGTTGDLGNIQYF. The CDR3 nucleotides read TGTGCCACCGGGACTACCGGAGACCTTGGGAACATTCAGTACTTC.

The chain employs TRBV11-3 and TRBJ1-1; a possible D gene is TRBD1 (5 bases). CDR1 and CDR2 (germline): SGHNT, YENEEA. The V end lost 3 bases, the J end lost 6 bases, and 8 bases lay between the germline ends. The CDR3 extends over 12 amino acids. The DNA of the CDR3 is TGTGCCAGCAGCTTCAGGGCGCCTGAAGCTTTCTTT. This sequence encodes CASSFRAPEAFF.

The J gene is TRBJ2-7, the V gene TRBV7-9, with TRBD1 matching over 7 bases. V trimming: 10 bases; J trimming: 1 base; junction bases outside the gene matches: 7. This CDR3 spans 13 amino acids. In germline, CDR1 is SEHNR, CDR2 FQNEAQ (reference sequence). The CDR3 spells CAIEDRLSYEQYF. The CDR3 bases are TGTGCCATAGAGGACAGGTTATCCTACGAGCAGTACTTC.

The CDR3 here is CASSLFEGQGTTDTQYF. Here the CDR3 DNA reads TGTGCCAGCAGTTTATTCGAGGGACAGGGGACCACAGATACGCAGTATTTT. V gene TRBV28 combines with J gene TRBJ2-3; 10 nucleotides align to TRBD1. CDR1 is MDHEN and CDR2 is SYDVKM in the germline V gene. J lost 2 bases, V lost 1 base, and 6 bases had no gene match. CDR3 size: 17 residues. Looking up the rest from reference TRBV28 and TRBJ2-3 gives the full variable domain: DVKVTQSSRYLVKRTGEKVFLECVQDMDHENMFWYRQDPGLGLRLIYFSYDVKMKEKGDIPEGYSVSREKKERFSLILESASTNQTSMYLCASSLFEGQGTTDTQYFGPGTRLTVL.

This chain connects TRBV7-9 to TRBJ1-2, with 7 nucleotides matching TRBD1. CDR3 length: 13 amino acids. J gave up 4 bases and V 3 bases, and 2 bases lay outside the gene matches. The germline gives CDR1 SEHNR, CDR2 FQNEAQ (reference sequence). The CDR3 spells CASSLGQSYGYTF. The CDR3 nucleotides are TGTGCCAGCAGCTTGGGACAGTCCTATGGCTACACCTTC.

A remark on this clone: This CDR3 is also generated by other DNA sequences in the sample. The rearrangement links TRBV11-3 to TRBJ2-1, with D unresolved. CDR1 and CDR2 (germline): SGHNT, YENEEA. Trimming stripped 2 bases from V and 1 base from J, with 3 bases between. This CDR3 is 13 amino acids long. CDR3 amino acids: CASSLSSYNEQFF. Written as DNA, the CDR3 is TGTGCCAGCAGCTTATCTTCCTACAATGAGCAGTTCTTC.

The V and J genes are TRBV20-1 and TRBJ2-1, with 8 bases fitting TRBD2. Germline CDR1 DFQATT, CDR2 SNEGSKA (reference sequence). V was clipped by 7 bases and J by 7 bases; unmatched bases: 3. This CDR3 has 11 amino acids. The CDR3, as DNA: TGCAGTGTTCGGGGGGGGAATGAGCAGTTCTTC. This sequence encodes CSVRGGNEQFF.